This T cell receptor (beta chain) was captured by sequencing in a study of blood T cell repertoires in COVID-19. Across the study: Acute and convalescent COVID-19 samples came from the United States, Italy and Spain. T cells, B-cell-depleted T cells, or PBMCs supplied cDNA or gDNA.

Per the study methods: From reference gene primer amplification, estimates of nucleated cell counts were derived. Clones were read by immunoSEQ multiplex PCR, and TCRdb kept only the in-frame ones, dropping some. V, J and clone size are taken as reported in that table, and D and trimming were inferred from the DNA itself. The table shows about 220,000 clones, with about 87% occurring only once. Clinical history as reported by participants underpinned cohort assignment. This CDR3 is 13 amino acids long. Germline CDR1 and CDR2: KGHSH and LQKENI. The V end was cut by 4 bases, the J end by 5 bases, with 8 bases between.

The sample consisted of PBMCs or T cells enriched from blood (not recorded which). The V and J genes are TRBV18 and TRBJ1-4; D is ambiguous. This TCR derives from a woman in her thirties or forties with acute COVID-19. This CDR3 reads CASSRNLNEKLFF. As DNA, the CDR3 is TGTGCCAGCTCACGTAATCTAAATGAAAAACTGTTTTTT.